The rows below give T cell receptor beta chains drawn from one sample of a study of blood T cell repertoires in COVID-19. The data were produced by immunoSEQ multiplex PCR, yet TCRdb's version contains in-frame clones alone and is incomplete. The data contain almost 200,000 clones, 70% to 90% of them singletons. Sequenced sample: PBMCs or T cells enriched from blood (not recorded which). The receptors stem from a woman aged 18-35 years who had recovered from COVID-19. The CDR3 runs from the conserved cysteine through the conserved F or W. The D gene is left open where the match is weak. Size tells how often a clone was seen (once, few, many) or the class of an expanded clone, and some rows leave it out.

>NA|TRBD1|TRBV10-3|TRBJ2-7
TGTGCCATCAGTACGACAGGGTATGGATCCTACGAGCAGTACTTC
CAISTTGYGSYEQYF
>NA|NA|TRBV11-2|TRBJ1-5
TGTGCCAGCAGCTTAGCCGCAGGGACACATCAGCCCCAGCATTTT
CASSLAAGTHQPQHF
>NA|NA|TRBV5-4|TRBJ1-2
TGTGCCAGCGGTTATCCTGGCCCAGTTTTAGGGGCCGACGCGAATGGCTACACCTTC
CASGYPGPVLGADANGYTF
>once|NA|TRBV9|TRBJ2-7
TGTGCCAGCAGCGTAGACGGGGTCTCCTACGAGCAGTACTTC
CASSVDGVSYEQYF
>NA|TRBD1|TRBV9|TRBJ1-4
TGTGCCAGCAGCGCCTCCGGGACAGCGAATGAAAAACTGTTTTTT
CASSASGTANEKLFF
>NA|NA|TRBV7-6|TRBJ1-4
TGTGCCAGCAGCCGGAGGATGGAGGCTAATGAAAAACTGTTTTTT
CASSRRMEANEKLFF
>NA|NA|TRBV11-2|TRBJ2-3
TGTGCCAGCAGCTTAGCGGGGGAGGCGCAAGATACGCAGTATTTT
CASSLAGEAQDTQYF
>NA|NA|TRBV7-8|TRBJ1-6
TGTGCCAGCAGTCACGGGGGGCTCTCACCCCTCCACTTT
CASSHGGLSPLHF
>NA|NA|TRBV7-9|TRBJ2-7
TGTGCCAGCAGCTTCCAAGGGGTTGACGAGCAGTACTTC
CASSFQGVDEQYF
>NA|TRBD1|TRBV28|TRBJ2-4
TGTGCCAGCAGAGAGGGACAGAGAAAAAACATTCAGTACTTC
CASREGQRKNIQYF
>NA|NA|TRBV27|TRBJ1-1
TGTGCCAGCAGTCCAAGGACAGCCGCCTCCATGAACACTGAAGCTTTCTTT
CASSPRTAASMNTEAFF
>NA|NA|TRBV9|TRBJ1-1
TGTGCCAGCAGCCGACAGGTTAACACTGAAGCTTTCTTT
CASSRQVNTEAFF
>NA|TRBD2|TRBV9|TRBJ2-3
TGTGCCAGCAGCGTAGCCAGCGGGGAAGCAGATACGCAGTATTTT
CASSVASGEADTQYF
>once|TRBD1|TRBV2|TRBJ1-5
TGTGCCAGCAGTGTGGGACAGGGAATGGGGCAGCCCCAGCATTTT
CASSVGQGMGQPQHF
>NA|NA|TRBV28|TRBJ2-7
TGTGCCAGCAGCCCCGTAGAACCCGAGCAGTACTTC
CASSPVEPEQYF
>NA|TRBD2|TRBV7-3|TRBJ2-3
TGTGCCAGCAGCTCCGGACTAGCGGGGTCTAGCACAGATACGCAGTATTTT
CASSSGLAGSSTDTQYF
>NA|NA|TRBV9|TRBJ1-3
TGTGCCAGCAGCGAGACTGGATTAGTCAACACCATATATTTT
CASSETGLVNTIYF
>NA|NA|TRBV7-2|TRBJ2-2
TGTGCCAGCAGCCACGGAGGGGGGGCCAGGGCCGGGGAGCTGTTTTTT
CASSHGGGARAGELFF
>NA|TRBD2|TRBV11-2|TRBJ2-3
TGTGCCAGCAGCGTTCGACTAGCGGCGGCAGATACGCAGTATTTT
CASSVRLAAADTQYF
>NA|TRBD1|TRBV28|TRBJ2-4
TGTGCCAGCAGAGAAGGGGGCGGAAAAAACATTCAGTACTTC
CASREGGGKNIQYF
>NA|NA|TRBV12-3/TRBV12-4|TRBJ2-2
TGTGCCAGCAGGGACAGCTACACCGGGGAGCTGTTTTTT
CASRDSYTGELFF
>NA|TRBD2|TRBV13|TRBJ2-5
TGTGCCAGCAGCTTGGGGGGGAGCCAAGAGACCCAGTACTTC
CASSLGGSQETQYF
>NA|NA|TRBV15|TRBJ1-1
TGTGCCACCAGTTACACAGGGCCGAACACTGAAGCTTTCTTT
CATSYTGPNTEAFF
>NA|TRBD2|TRBV15|TRBJ2-1
TGTGCCACCAGCAGCGGACTAGCGGGGTTTGAGCAGTTCTTC
CATSSGLAGFEQFF
>NA|TRBD2|TRBV27|TRBJ2-2
TGTGCCAGCAGTGCCCCGGGGGGGCTCGGGGAGCTGTTTTTT
CASSAPGGLGELFF
>NA|TRBD1|TRBV7-8|TRBJ2-2
TGTGCCAGCAGCTTTGACAGGGGGCCCGACACCGGGGAGCTGTTTTTT
CASSFDRGPDTGELFF
>NA|NA|TRBV6-1|TRBJ1-6
TGTGCCAGCAGTGAAAGTAGCTCCTATAATTCACCCCTCCACTTT
CASSESSSYNSPLHF
>NA|NA|TRBV7-2|TRBJ1-1
TGTGCCAGCAGCGGTAGTGGGGGGATGAACACTGAAGCTTTCTTT
CASSGSGGMNTEAFF
>few|TRBD1|TRBV6-5|TRBJ1-2
TGTGCCAGCAGCGGGACAGGGGGCTATGGCTACACCTTC
CASSGTGGYGYTF
>NA|TRBD1|TRBV6-5|TRBJ1-1
TGTGCCAGCAGATTGGGACAGGGAACCGAAGCTTTCTTT
CASRLGQGTEAFF
>few|NA|TRBV24-1|TRBJ1-2
TGTGCCACCAGTGAAGAGGGCCGCTATGGCTACACCTTC
CATSEEGRYGYTF
>many|TRBD2|TRBV2|TRBJ2-3
TGTGCCAGCAGTCGTATAGCGGGGTTCAGCACAGATACGCAGTATTTT
CASSRIAGFSTDTQYF
>NA|NA|TRBV2|TRBJ1-2
TGTGCCAGCAGTGGAACACCAGGGGCTGGCTACACCTTC
CASSGTPGAGYTF
>NA|NA|TRBV2|TRBJ1-5
TGTGCCAGCAGTGGTGAGGGCCAGCCCCAGCATTTT
CASSGEGQPQHF
>NA|NA|TRBV7-9|TRBJ1-6
TGTGCCAGCAGCAAACAGGGCAACTCCTATAATTCACCCCTCCACTTT
CASSKQGNSYNSPLHF
>NA|TRBD1|TRBV4-1|TRBJ1-2
TGCGCCAGCAGCCGCGGGGACAGCTATGGCTACACCTTC
CASSRGDSYGYTF
>NA|TRBD2|TRBV9|TRBJ2-4
TGTGCCAGCACAGCGGGGGGTTCGGCCAAAAACATTCAGTACTTC
CASTAGGSAKNIQYF
>once|NA|TRBV27|TRBJ2-3
TGTGCCAGCAGTAACAGGCCTAGCACAGATACGCAGTATTTT
CASSNRPSTDTQYF
>NA|TRBD2|TRBV2|TRBJ2-1
TGTGCCAGCTTACTAGCGGGGATTTACAATGAGCAGTTCTTC
CASLLAGIYNEQFF
>NA|TRBD1|TRBV5-1|TRBJ1-5
TGCGCCAGCAGCTCGACAGGGGCTAGCAATCAGCCCCAGCATTTT
CASSSTGASNQPQHF
>NA|TRBD2|TRBV25-1|TRBJ2-3
TGTGCCAGCAGTGAAGGACTAGCGGGGGCGACCACAGATACGCAGTATTTT
CASSEGLAGATTDTQYF
>NA|TRBD2|TRBV11-2|TRBJ2-1
TGTGCCAGCAGCCTGACTAGCGGGGGGGCGAATGAGCAGTTCTTC
CASSLTSGGANEQFF
>NA|TRBD2|TRBV9|TRBJ2-1
TGTGCCAGCAGCGTGGCTAGCGGCGCTGAGCAGTTCTTC
CASSVASGAEQFF
>NA|NA|TRBV7-9|TRBJ1-2
TGTGCCAGCAGCTTAGACGCGGCGGGGGCAAGGTATGGCTACACCTTC
CASSLDAAGARYGYTF
>NA|TRBD1|TRBV19|TRBJ1-2
TGTGCCAGTAGTATAGTCGTTGAGGGGACAGGGAATGGCTACACCTTC
CASSIVVEGTGNGYTF
>NA|TRBD1|TRBV7-2|TRBJ1-6
TGTGCCAGCAGCTTAGAGGACAGGGGGCTTAATAATTCACCCCTCCACTTT
CASSLEDRGLNNSPLHF
>NA|NA|TRBV28|TRBJ1-2
TGTGCCAGCAGCCCAACACAGGGTGGCTATGGCTACACCTTC
CASSPTQGGYGYTF
>NA|NA|TRBV19|TRBJ1-5
TGTGCCAGCCGTGGCCCTAATCAGCCCCAGCATTTT
CASRGPNQPQHF
>NA|TRBD1|TRBV25-1|TRBJ1-2
TGTGCCAGCAGTGACACAACAGGGGCGACCTATGGCTACACCTTC
CASSDTTGATYGYTF
>NA|TRBD1|TRBV30|TRBJ1-6
TGTGCCTGGAGTGTACCCGGGACAGGGAGTCAGAATAATTCACCCCTCCACTTT
CAWSVPGTGSQNNSPLHF
>few|TRBD1|TRBV6-2/TRBV6-3|TRBJ1-2
TGTGCCAGCAGTACCGGACAGGGATCGAGTAACTATGGCTACACCTTC
CASSTGQGSSNYGYTF
>NA|NA|TRBV7-9|TRBJ1-5
TGTGCCAGCAGCTTAGGGCGGGGAGAATTTGAGCCCCAGCATTTT
CASSLGRGEFEPQHF
>few|NA|TRBV2|TRBJ1-1
TGTGCCAGCAGGGGCAGGGCTGGGTTAGGCACTGAAGCTTTCTTT
CASRGRAGLGTEAFF
>NA|TRBD1|TRBV10-3|TRBJ2-2
TGTGCCATCAGTGAGACAGGGGTGGTTACCATCAACACCGGGGAGCTGTTTTTT
CAISETGVVTINTGELFF
>NA|NA|TRBV6-5|TRBJ1-1
TGTGCCAGCAGTTACGGCTGGAACACTGAAGCTTTCTTT
CASSYGWNTEAFF
>NA|NA|TRBV6-5|TRBJ2-1
TGTGCCAGCAGGAAAGAACTACAGGGTCACAATGAGCAGTTCTTC
CASRKELQGHNEQFF
>once|NA|TRBV3-1/TRBV3-2|TRBJ1-5
TGTGCCAGCAGCCAAGATCAGGCGGGGTTCCAGCCCCAGCATTTT
CASSQDQAGFQPQHF
>once|NA|TRBV27|TRBJ2-1
TGTGCCAGTAGGCTAGCCCCCTACAATGAGCAGTTCTTC
CASRLAPYNEQFF
>NA|TRBD1|TRBV27|TRBJ1-5
TGTGCCAGCAGTCCCCATTCGGACAGGGTGCTGAATCAGCCCCAGCATTTT
CASSPHSDRVLNQPQHF